The T cell receptor (beta chain) under discussion was sequenced for a study of blood T cell repertoires in COVID-19. With V trimmed by 4 bases and J by 0 bases, 7 bases remained unmatched. Germline V gene lookup returns CDR1 SGHRS and CDR2 YFSETQ. This CDR3 has 16 amino acids. Libraries were prepared by immunoSEQ multiplex PCR; TCRdb keeps only in-frame clonotypes and omits some of them. The table has roughly 150,000 clones, approximately 89% seen once; the top ten hold roughly 28%. The chain is built from TRBV5-1 and TRBJ2-4; 7 nucleotides agree with TRBD1. This sequence originates from a human donor in a cohort sampled during active COVID-19. Material: peripheral blood. Here the CDR3 reads CASSTGQALAKNIQYF. CDR3 DNA: TGCGCCAGCAGCACCGGACAGGCATTAGCCAAAAACATTCAGTACTTC.